A single TCR beta chain is shown here with its context. Antigen unknown. This sample is part of a study of siplizumab effects on memory and regulatory T cells. Study-level results: A small minority of alloreactive clones were mapped to unstimulated subsets. Naive T cells appeared more diverse than memory cells and seemed to be major alloresponse contributors.

It was roughly 99,000 TCR templates that were assayed per sample. Profiled with immunoSEQ multiplex PCR; TCRdb holds only in-frame clones, not every one. The data contain roughly 100,000 clones, roughly 96% of them singletons. The origin of this receptor is a human donor in good health. The sequenced sample was naive CD4+ T cells sorted from blood.

The CDR3 coding sequence is TGCAGCGCATCGGGGGGGCGAGATGAAAAACTGTTTTTT. Amino acids: CSASGGRDEKLFF. The gene calls are TRBV29-1 and TRBJ1-4; possibly TRBD1 for D (6 bases). The CDR3 has 13 residues. Germline assignment: CDR1 SQVTM and CDR2 ANQGSEA. V lost 7 bases and J 6 bases, leaving 15 bases between the germline ends.